This T cell receptor beta chain appears in the sequencing data of a study of blood T cell repertoires in COVID-19. Across the whole study: The study drew acute and convalescent COVID-19 samples from the United States, Italy and Spain. Nucleic acid was either cDNA or gDNA, and it came from T cells, B-cell-depleted T cells, or PBMCs.

Assay used: immunoSEQ multiplex PCR; TCRdb lists only in-frame clones, some missing. The repertoire consists of around 26,000 clones, with less than 85% occurring once and the leading ten covering 1.8%. The junction had 9 bases not matched to a gene; V was cut back by 1 base and J by 6 bases. The V gene's germline CDR1 is SQVTM and CDR2 ANQGSEA. This CDR3 comprises 15 residues. This clone has only a few counts. This clonotype was obtained from an elderly man with active or convalescent COVID-19. The chain joins TRBV29-1 to TRBJ1-2; 9 nucleotides agree with TRBD1. Sequenced input: peripheral blood. CDR3 residues: CSVEGEQGAEDGYTF. The CDR3 DNA reads as TGCAGCGTTGAAGGGGAACAGGGGGCCGAGGATGGCTACACCTTC.